The clone carrying this T cell receptor (beta chain) is classed as medium-sized. This sample was included in a study of blood T cell repertoires in COVID-19. Study in general: Sites across the United States, Italy and Spain contributed samples from acute and convalescent COVID-19. Nucleic acid was either cDNA or gDNA, and it came from T cells, B-cell-depleted T cells, or PBMCs.

This CDR3 spans 13 amino acids. Trimming cost V 5 bases and J 6 bases; bases outside gene matches: 7. CDR1 and CDR2 (germline): MNHNY, SVGAGI (reference sequence). Per the original data handling: Amplification of reference gene primers provided the estimated nucleated cell counts. Repertoires were generated with immunoSEQ multiplex PCR, while TCRdb's copy carries only in-frame clones and drops some. V and J calls and clone size come straight from that table; D and trimming were deduced from the DNA. The sample comprises around 30,000 clones, about 90% of which are singletons, and roughly 2.3% rests with the top ten.

The V gene is TRBV6-6, the J gene TRBJ2-7; 7 nucleotides agree with TRBD2. The sequence was collected from a man in his forties or fifties with active COVID-19. The sequencing sample was made of peripheral blood. This CDR3 reads CASSERDETEQYF. DNA for the CDR3: TGTGCCAGCAGTGAGCGGGACGAAACCGAGCAGTACTTC.